This T cell receptor (beta chain) was sequenced in a study of early T cells in non-severe SARS-CoV-2 infection (dated by TCRdb to the early 2020s). Describing the broader study: Because TCR sequencing relied on bulk RNA taken from unsorted whole blood, pairing of alpha and beta chains was not possible. Results the study describes overall, beyond this receptor: VDJdb matching was skewed toward anti-spike CD8 responses, so virus-specific expansions were likely underestimated and private and CD4 specificities were missed.

Trimming takes 6 bases off V and 6 bases off J; junction bases not matched to a gene: 2. The CDR3 measures 12 amino acids from cysteine to phenylalanine. Just the 36-base CDR3 DNA is kept, in frame starting at base 1. CDR1 and CDR2 (MNHEY, SVGEGT) derive from the germline V gene. Set within a cohort of healthcare workers in London, UK, this nested case-control study involved weekly PCR testing of nasopharyngeal swabs along with blood sampling. Healthcare workers were enrolled in the week of the UK lockdown, from 23 to 31 March 2020, and were followed every week for up to about 16 weeks. Library preparation was by 5' RACE. Sequencing was carried out with a NextSeq 500. The TCR library protocol attached unique molecular identifiers to individual cDNA molecules to correct for sequencing error and PCR bias. Sequencing covered both TCR alpha and beta chains, and within each sample the abundances of alpha and beta sequences were tightly co-correlated. The authors' analysis ran thus. Decombinator V4 was used to perform V gene, J gene and CDR3 annotation of TCR sequences. Expanded TCRs were defined as changing significantly between any two time points under a Poisson model with p below 0.0001. Abundances of TCRs were expressed as counts per million after normalisation to the total number of TCRs sequenced in each sample. MAIT TCRs were defined by TRAV1-2 paired with TRAJ12, TRAJ20 or TRAJ33, and iNKT TCRs by TRAV10 paired with TRAJ18. VDJdb, accessed 1 November 2021, was searched for CMV, EBV and SARS-CoV-2 annotated TCRs, with TCRs annotated for multiple antigens excluded. In-frame beta chains were kept once TCRdb had trimmed the public reads at Q25 with fastp and called clones with MiXCR. Identical CDR3 protein sequences are pooled into one entry, listed with their most common genes and DNA. The V and J calls come from TCRdb's annotation, not from the publication. Within this sample are approximately 48,000 distinct CDR3 sequences, with around 6% of them counted one time only. The ten largest clones capture around 2.8% of the sample.

This clonotype was seen repeatedly, ten times or more. This receptor's antigen is unknown. There are no base qualities to consult, and no much larger clone falls within one base. Sequences were derived from whole blood, sampled at baseline. In this chain, TRBV6-2 or TRBV6-3 is recombined with TRBJ1-1, with TRBD1 matching 9 junction bases. This clonotype was obtained from an adult who was a healthcare worker with PCR-confirmed SARS-CoV-2 infection or an uninfected control (not recorded which). The DNA sequence is as follows: TGTGCCAGCAGAGGACAGGGGTCTGAAGCTTTCTTT. Translation gives CASRGQGSEAFF.